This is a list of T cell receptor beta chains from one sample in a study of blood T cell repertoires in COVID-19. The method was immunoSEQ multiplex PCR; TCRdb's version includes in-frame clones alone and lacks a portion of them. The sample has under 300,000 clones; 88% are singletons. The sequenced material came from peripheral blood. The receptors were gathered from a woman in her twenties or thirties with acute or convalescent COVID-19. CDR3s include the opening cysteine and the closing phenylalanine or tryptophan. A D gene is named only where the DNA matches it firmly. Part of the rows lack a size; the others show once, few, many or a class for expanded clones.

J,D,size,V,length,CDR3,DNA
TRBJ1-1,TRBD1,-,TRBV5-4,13,CASSADRVTEAFF,TGTGCCAGCAGCGCGGACAGGGTCACTGAAGCTTTCTTT
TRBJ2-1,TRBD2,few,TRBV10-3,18,CAISGGTSGRGRHNEQFF,TGTGCCATCAGTGGGGGGACTAGCGGGAGAGGCCGGCACAATGAGCAGTTCTTC
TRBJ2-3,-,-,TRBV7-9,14,CASSFRGKADTQYF,TGTGCCAGCAGCTTCAGAGGAAAGGCAGATACGCAGTATTTT
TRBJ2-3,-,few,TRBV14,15,CASSHITRGLDTQYF,TGTGCCAGCAGCCATATTACCAGGGGATTGGATACGCAGTATTTT
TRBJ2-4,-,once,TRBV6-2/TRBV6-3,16,CASSYSDAAQGYIQYF,TGTGCCAGCAGTTACTCTGATGCGGCACAGGGTTACATTCAGTACTTC
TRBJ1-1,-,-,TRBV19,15,CASSANWGQNTEAFF,TGTGCCAGTAGCGCAAATTGGGGACAGAACACTGAAGCTTTCTTT
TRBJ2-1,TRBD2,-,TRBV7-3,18,CASSLKEGAGGGPLKQFF,TGTGCCAGCAGCTTAAAGGAGGGAGCGGGAGGGGGCCCCCTTAAGCAGTTCTTC
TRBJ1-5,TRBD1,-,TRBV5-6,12,CASSFPQGTQHF,TGTGCCAGCAGCTTCCCACAGGGGACCCAGCATTTT
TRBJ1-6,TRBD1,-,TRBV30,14,CAWSVGQVNSPLHF,TGTGCCTGGAGTGTAGGACAGGTTAATTCACCCCTCCACTTT
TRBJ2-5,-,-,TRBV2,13,CASSGGREETQYF,TGTGCCAGCAGTGGGGGGCGGGAAGAGACCCAGTACTTC
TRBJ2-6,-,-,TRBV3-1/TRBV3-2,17,CASSHRQQPSGANVLTF,TGTGCCAGCAGCCATCGACAGCAGCCGTCTGGGGCCAACGTCCTGACTTTC
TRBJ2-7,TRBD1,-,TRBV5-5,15,CASSLSGQGSYEQYF,TGTGCCAGCAGCTTGTCGGGACAGGGTTCGTACGAGCAGTACTTC
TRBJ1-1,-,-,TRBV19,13,CASSTGVNTEAFF,TGTGCCAGTAGTACCGGGGTGAACACTGAAGCTTTCTTT
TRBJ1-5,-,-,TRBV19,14,CASSAGDSNQPQHF,TGTGCCAGTAGTGCAGGGGATAGCAATCAGCCCCAGCATTTT
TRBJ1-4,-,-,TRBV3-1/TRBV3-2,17,CASSQRYSFVSNEKLFF,TGTGCCAGCAGCCAACGATACAGTTTCGTCAGCAATGAAAAACTGTTTTTT
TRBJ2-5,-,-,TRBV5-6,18,CASSLGRGGVPTQETQYF,TGTGCCAGCAGCCTAGGTAGGGGGGGAGTTCCGACCCAAGAGACCCAGTACTTC
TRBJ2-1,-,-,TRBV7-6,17,CASSKRLPPGSYNEQFF,TGTGCCAGCAGCAAACGGCTCCCCCCGGGCTCCTACAATGAGCAGTTCTTC
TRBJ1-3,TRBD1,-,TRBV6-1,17,CASSEGTGPSSGNTIYF,TGTGCCAGCAGTGAAGGGACAGGCCCATCCTCTGGAAACACCATATATTTT
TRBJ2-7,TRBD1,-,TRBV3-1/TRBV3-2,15,CASSQEGGQTYEQYF,TGTGCCAGCAGCCAAGAAGGGGGACAGACTTACGAGCAGTACTTC
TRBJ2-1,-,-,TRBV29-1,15,CSAKNGHSVFDEQFF,TGCAGCGCAAAAAACGGGCATAGCGTCTTCGATGAGCAGTTCTTC
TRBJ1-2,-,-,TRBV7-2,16,CASSIGQPTKLYGYTF,TGTGCCAGCAGCATCGGACAGCCCACCAAACTTTATGGCTACACCTTC
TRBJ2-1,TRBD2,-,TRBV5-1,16,CASTSGSGRSGNEQFF,TGCGCCAGCACCTCGGGCTCCGGGAGGTCGGGGAATGAGCAGTTCTTC
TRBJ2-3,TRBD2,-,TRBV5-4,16,CASSLEGSGSTDTQYF,TGTGCCAGCAGCTTGGAGGGTAGCGGGAGCACAGATACGCAGTATTTT
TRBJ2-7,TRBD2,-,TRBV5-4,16,CASSPGTSGSSYEQYF,TGTGCCAGCAGCCCCGGGACTAGCGGGAGCTCCTACGAGCAGTACTTC
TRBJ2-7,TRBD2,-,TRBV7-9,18,CASSSPGLAGGRGYEQYF,TGTGCCAGCAGCTCACCCGGACTAGCGGGAGGTAGGGGCTACGAGCAGTACTTC
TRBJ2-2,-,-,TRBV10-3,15,CAISDSGLPTGELFF,TGTGCCATCAGTGACTCAGGACTTCCCACCGGGGAGCTGTTTTTT
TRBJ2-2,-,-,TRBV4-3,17,CASSQDVTGENTGELFF,TGCGCCAGCAGCCAAGATGTAACGGGAGAGAACACCGGGGAGCTGTTTTTT
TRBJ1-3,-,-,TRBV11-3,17,CASSSDFQGLSGNTIYF,TGTGCCAGCAGCTCCGACTTCCAGGGACTCTCTGGAAACACCATATATTTT
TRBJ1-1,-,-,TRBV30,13,CAWSVGVATEAFF,TGTGCCTGGAGTGTGGGAGTAGCCACTGAAGCTTTCTTT
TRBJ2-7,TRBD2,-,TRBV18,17,CASSPFSLAGGPDEQYF,TGTGCCAGCTCACCATTTTCACTAGCGGGAGGGCCTGACGAGCAGTACTTC
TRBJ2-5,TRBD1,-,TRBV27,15,CASSLSNRGLETQYF,TGTGCCAGCAGTTTATCGAACAGGGGGCTTGAGACCCAGTACTTC
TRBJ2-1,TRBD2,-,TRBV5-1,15,CASSGLAGDINEQFF,TGCGCCAGCTCGGGACTAGCGGGAGATATTAATGAGCAGTTCTTC
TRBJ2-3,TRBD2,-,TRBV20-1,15,CSASPPAGGRDTQYF,TGCAGTGCTAGTCCCCCCGCGGGAGGGAGAGATACGCAGTATTTT
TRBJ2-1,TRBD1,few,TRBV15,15,CATSTTGTGRNEQFF,TGTGCCACCAGCACAACCGGGACAGGGAGGAATGAGCAGTTCTTC
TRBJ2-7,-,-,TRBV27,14,CASSLVTRKNEQYF,TGTGCCAGCAGTTTAGTGACTAGAAAGAACGAGCAGTACTTC
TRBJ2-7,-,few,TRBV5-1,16,CASSLGPLRDVYEQYF,TGCGCCAGCAGCTTGGGACCTTTGCGGGATGTCTACGAGCAGTACTTC
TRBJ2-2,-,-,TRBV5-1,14,CASSFRQDTGELFF,TGCGCCAGCAGCTTCCGACAGGACACCGGGGAGCTGTTTTTT
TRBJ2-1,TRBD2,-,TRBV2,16,CASRKREDLSYNEQFF,TGTGCCAGCAGAAAGCGGGAGGACCTCTCCTACAATGAGCAGTTCTTC
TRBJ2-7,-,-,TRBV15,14,CATSRDLSSYEQYF,TGTGCCACCAGCAGAGATCTGAGCTCCTACGAGCAGTACTTC
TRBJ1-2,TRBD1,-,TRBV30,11,CAWNRGLGYTF,TGTGCCTGGAACAGGGGTCTTGGCTACACCTTC
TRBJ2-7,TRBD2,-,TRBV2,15,CASSEVPGRVYEQYF,TGTGCCAGCAGTGAGGTTCCAGGGAGGGTGTACGAGCAGTACTTC
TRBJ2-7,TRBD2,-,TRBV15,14,CATSPGGSSYEQYF,TGTGCCACCAGCCCGGGCGGGAGCTCCTACGAGCAGTACTTC
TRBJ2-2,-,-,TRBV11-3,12,CASSFVTGELFF,TGTGCCAGCAGCTTCGTAACCGGGGAGCTGTTTTTT
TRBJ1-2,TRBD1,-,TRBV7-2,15,CASSPGTGAGYGYTF,TGTGCCAGCAGCCCAGGGACAGGGGCGGGCTATGGCTACACCTTC
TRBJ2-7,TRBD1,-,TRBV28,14,CASSLTGGSYEQYF,TGTGCCAGCAGTTTGACAGGGGGCTCTTACGAGCAGTACTTC
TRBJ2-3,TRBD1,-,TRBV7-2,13,CASSPDRDSNGYF,TGTGCCAGCAGCCCCGACCGGGACAGCAACGGGTATTTT
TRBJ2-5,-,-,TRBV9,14,CASSVEAGQETQYF,TGTGCCAGCAGCGTAGAGGCGGGTCAAGAGACCCAGTACTTC
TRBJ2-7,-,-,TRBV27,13,CASSFTGSSVQYF,TGTGCCAGCAGTTTTACCGGGAGTTCGGTGCAGTACTTC
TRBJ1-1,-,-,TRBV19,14,CASRDRSMKTEAFF,TGTGCCAGTAGAGACAGGTCTATGAAGACTGAAGCTTTCTTT
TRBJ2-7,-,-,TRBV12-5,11,CASGPPREQYF,TGTGCTAGTGGTCCCCCTAGGGAGCAGTACTTC
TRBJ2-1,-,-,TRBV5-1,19,CASSSGLLLADPTYNEQFF,TGCGCCAGCAGCTCGGGTCTTCTTTTAGCGGACCCGACCTACAATGAGCAGTTCTTC
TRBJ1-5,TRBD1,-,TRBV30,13,CAWSLQGDQPQHF,TGTGCCTGGAGTTTGCAGGGGGATCAGCCCCAGCATTTT
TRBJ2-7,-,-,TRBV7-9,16,CASSLVGAGLTYEQYF,TGTGCCAGCAGCTTAGTTGGGGCAGGACTAACCTACGAGCAGTACTTC
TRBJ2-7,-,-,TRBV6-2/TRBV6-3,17,CASSYPLTQSFSYEQYF,TGTGCCAGCAGTTACCCACTAACCCAGAGTTTCTCCTACGAGCAGTACTTC
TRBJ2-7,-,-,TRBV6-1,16,CASSGTFAQSSYEQYF,TGTGCCAGCAGTGGGACTTTCGCACAAAGCTCCTACGAGCAGTACTTC
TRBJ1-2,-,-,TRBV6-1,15,CASSEGLTPNYGYTF,TGTGCCAGCAGTGAAGGGCTCACCCCTAACTATGGCTACACCTTC
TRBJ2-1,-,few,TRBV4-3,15,CASSQEAPTTNEQFF,TGCGCCAGCAGCCAAGAAGCACCGACTACGAATGAGCAGTTCTTC
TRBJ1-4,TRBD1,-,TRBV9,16,CASSPLGQTLDEKLFF,TGTGCCAGCAGCCCACTGGGACAGACATTAGATGAAAAACTGTTTTTT
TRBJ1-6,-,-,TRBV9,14,CASSVGRGTSPLHF,TGTGCCAGCAGCGTAGGCAGGGGTACTTCACCCCTCCACTTT